This T cell receptor (beta chain) was sequenced for a study of blood T cell repertoires in COVID-19. Background on the study: Specimens from acute and convalescent COVID-19 originated in the United States, Italy and Spain.

Living in about two dozen US areas, the participants were between roughly 18 and 89 years of age. The authors' processing: Estimation of nucleated cell counts was performed using reference gene primer amplification. TCRdb's table, derived via immunoSEQ multiplex PCR, lists solely in-frame clones and lacks some. V and J calls and clone size are as listed in that table; D and trimming were resolved from the DNA. The data show 130,000 to 150,000 clones, roughly 83% seen once. Sequencing used PBMCs or T cells enriched from blood (not recorded which). This clonotype was obtained from a man aged 40-49 years with acute COVID-19.

In DNA, the CDR3 is TGTGCTAGTGGTTTGGGGACAAAGTATGGCTACACCTTC. This encodes CASGLGTKYGYTF. This chain uses TRBV12-5 with TRBJ1-2; a possible D gene is TRBD1 (5 bases). CDR3 length: 13 amino acids. V was cut by 1 base and J by 5 bases, with 8 bases left in between. CDR1 LGHNT and CDR2 FRNRAP come from the germline V gene.